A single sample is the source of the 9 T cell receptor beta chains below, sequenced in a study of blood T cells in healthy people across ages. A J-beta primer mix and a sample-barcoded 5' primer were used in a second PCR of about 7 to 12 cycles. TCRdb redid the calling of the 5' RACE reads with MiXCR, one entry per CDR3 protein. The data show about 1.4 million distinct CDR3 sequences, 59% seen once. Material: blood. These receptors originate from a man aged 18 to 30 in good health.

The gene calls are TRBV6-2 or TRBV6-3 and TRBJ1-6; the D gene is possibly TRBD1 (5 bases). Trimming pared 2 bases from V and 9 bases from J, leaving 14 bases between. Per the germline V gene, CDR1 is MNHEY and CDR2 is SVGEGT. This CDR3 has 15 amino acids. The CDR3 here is CASSYDALGVSPLHF. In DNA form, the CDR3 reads TGTGCCAGCAGTTACGACGCATTGGGGGTTTCACCCCTCCACTTT.

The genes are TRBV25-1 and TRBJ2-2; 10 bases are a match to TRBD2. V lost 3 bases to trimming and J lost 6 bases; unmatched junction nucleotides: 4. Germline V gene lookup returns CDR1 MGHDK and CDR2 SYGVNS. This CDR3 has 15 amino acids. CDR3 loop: CASSEASGSSGELFF. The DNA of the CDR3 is TGTGCCAGCAGTGAGGCTAGCGGGAGCTCCGGGGAGCTGTTTTTT.

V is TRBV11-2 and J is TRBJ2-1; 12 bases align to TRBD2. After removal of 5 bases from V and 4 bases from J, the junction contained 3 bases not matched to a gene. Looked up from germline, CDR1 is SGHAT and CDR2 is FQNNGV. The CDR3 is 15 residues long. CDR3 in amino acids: CASSPSGRDYNEQFF. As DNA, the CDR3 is TGTGCCAGCAGCCCTAGCGGGAGGGATTACAATGAGCAGTTCTTC. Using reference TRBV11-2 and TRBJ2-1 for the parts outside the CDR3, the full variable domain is EAGVAQSPRYKIIEKRQSVAFWCNPISGHATLYWYQQILGQGPKLLIQFQNNGVVDDSQLPKDRFSAERLKGVDSTLKIQPAKLEDSAVYLCASSPSGRDYNEQFFGPGTRLTVL.

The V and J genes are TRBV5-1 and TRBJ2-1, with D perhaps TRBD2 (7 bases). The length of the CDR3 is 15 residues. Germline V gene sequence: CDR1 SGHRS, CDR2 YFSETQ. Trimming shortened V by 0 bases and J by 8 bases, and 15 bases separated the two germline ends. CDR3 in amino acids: CASSLEEGGIDEQFF. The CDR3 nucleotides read TGCGCCAGCAGCTTGGAGGAGGGGGGGATCGATGAGCAGTTCTTC.

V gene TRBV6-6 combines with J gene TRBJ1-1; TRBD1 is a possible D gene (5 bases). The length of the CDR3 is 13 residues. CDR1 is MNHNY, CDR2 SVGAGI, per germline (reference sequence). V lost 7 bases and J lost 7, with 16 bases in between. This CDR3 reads CASTRTGSGEAFF. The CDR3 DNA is TGTGCCAGCACCCGAACAGGCTCCGGTGAAGCTTTCTTT.

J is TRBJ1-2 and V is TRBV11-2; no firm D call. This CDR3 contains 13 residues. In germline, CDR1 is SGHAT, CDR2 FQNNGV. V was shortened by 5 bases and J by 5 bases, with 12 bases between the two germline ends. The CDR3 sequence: CASSQDLLYGYTF. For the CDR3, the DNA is TGTGCCAGCAGCCAAGACCTACTTTATGGCTACACCTTC.

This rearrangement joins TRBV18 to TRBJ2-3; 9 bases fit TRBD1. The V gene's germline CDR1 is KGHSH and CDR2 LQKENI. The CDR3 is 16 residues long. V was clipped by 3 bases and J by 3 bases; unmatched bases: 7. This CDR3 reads CASSPTGTGLTDTQYF. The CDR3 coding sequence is TGTGCCAGCTCACCGACCGGGACAGGGTTGACAGATACGCAGTATTTT. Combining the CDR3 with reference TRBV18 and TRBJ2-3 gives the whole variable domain NAGVMQNPRHLVRRRGQEARLRCSPMKGHSHVYWYRQLPEEGLKFMVYLQKENIIDESGMPKERFSAEFPKEGPSILRIQQVVRGDSAAYFCASSPTGTGLTDTQYFGPGTRLTVL.

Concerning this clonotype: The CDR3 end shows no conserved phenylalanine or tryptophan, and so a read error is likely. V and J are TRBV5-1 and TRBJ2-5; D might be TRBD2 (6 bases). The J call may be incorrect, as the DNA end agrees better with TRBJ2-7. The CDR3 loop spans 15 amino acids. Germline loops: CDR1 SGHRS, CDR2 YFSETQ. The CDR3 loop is CASSTEGTYRDEQYL. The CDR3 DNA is TGCGCCAGCAGCACGGAGGGGACTTACCGGGACGAGCAGTACTTA.

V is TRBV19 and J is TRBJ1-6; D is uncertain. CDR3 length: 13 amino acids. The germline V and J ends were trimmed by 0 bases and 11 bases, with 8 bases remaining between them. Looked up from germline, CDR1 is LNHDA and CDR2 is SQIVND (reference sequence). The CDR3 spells CASSIEGTTPLHF. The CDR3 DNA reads TGTGCCAGTAGTATAGAGGGTACGACACCCCTCCACTTT.